The 31 T cell receptor beta chains reported below all come from one sample, sequenced in a study of blood T cell repertoires in COVID-19. The data were produced by immunoSEQ multiplex PCR, yet TCRdb's version contains in-frame clones alone and is incomplete. The table lists roughly 120,000 clones, approximately 80% of them singletons. Sequenced material: peripheral blood. These receptors were taken from a man aged 70 or older with acute or convalescent COVID-19.

V is TRBV5-8 and J is TRBJ1-2; 9 nucleotides align to TRBD1. Germline CDR1 SGHTS, CDR2 YDEGEE. The CDR3 is 14 amino acids. V trimming: 4 bases; J trimming: 4 bases; junction bases outside the gene matches: 5. The CDR3 protein is CASSHRGRSYGYTF. The CDR3 nucleotides read TGTGCCAGCAGCCACAGGGGGCGCAGCTATGGCTACACCTTC.

The chain uses TRBV2 and TRBJ2-3; 7 bases match TRBD2. CDR1 and CDR2 from the germline V gene are SNHLY and FYNNEI. After removal of 7 bases from V and 5 bases from J, the junction contained 6 bases not matched to a gene. This CDR3 is 13 amino acids long. The CDR3 is CASNPGGKDTQYF. The DNA of the CDR3 is TGTGCCAGCAACCCCGGGGGGAAAGATACGCAGTATTTT.

The V and J genes are TRBV11-2 and TRBJ2-5; 8 nucleotides agree with TRBD2. V lost 0 bases, J lost 4 bases, and 4 bases stayed unmatched. This CDR3 is built from 15 residues. Germline lookup yields CDR1 SGHAT and CDR2 FQNNGV. In DNA form, the CDR3 reads TGTGCCAGCAGCTTAGACATTAGCGGGGCAGAGACCCAGTACTTC. Its translation is CASSLDISGAETQYF. The whole variable domain, remainder taken from reference TRBV11-2 and TRBJ2-5, is EAGVAQSPRYKIIEKRQSVAFWCNPISGHATLYWYQQILGQGPKLLIQFQNNGVVDDSQLPKDRFSAERLKGVDSTLKIQPAKLEDSAVYLCASSLDISGAETQYFGPGTRLLVL.

V and J are TRBV2 and TRBJ2-1; 7 bases are a match to TRBD2. In germline, CDR1 is SNHLY, CDR2 FYNNEI. The V gene end was trimmed by 3 bases and the J gene end by 9 bases; junction bases not matched to a gene: 2. CDR3 length: 12 amino acids. CDR3 residues: CASSEAGVEQFF. In DNA, the CDR3 is TGTGCCAGCAGTGAGGCGGGAGTTGAGCAGTTCTTC.

CDR3: CASSPPGTGAYGYTF. In nucleotides, the CDR3 is TGTGCCAGCTCACCACCCGGGACAGGAGCCTATGGCTACACCTTC. This chain joins TRBV18 and TRBJ1-2; 8 nucleotides align to TRBD1. The CDR3 is 15 residues long. The V gene's germline CDR1 is KGHSH and CDR2 LQKENI. Germline trimming cut 0 bases from V and 4 bases from J; bases unmatched to any gene: 4.

This chain connects TRBV2 to TRBJ1-1, with a weak D call TRBD1 (5 bases). Trimming pared 1 base from V and 4 bases from J, leaving 13 bases between. CDR1 and CDR2 from the germline V gene are SNHLY and FYNNEI. The CDR3 consists of 15 residues. In nucleotides, the CDR3 is TGTGCCAGCAGTGAAGGACCCAACGGGGGCACTGAAGCTTTCTTT. Translation gives CASSEGPNGGTEAFF.

On this clone itself: An end of the junction differs from the germline gene, which may be a read error. CDR3 loop: CASSPGGLGETQYF. In DNA form, the CDR3 reads TGTGCTAGCAGCCCGGGGGGGCTTGGTGAGACCCAGTACTTC. The V call is TRBV7-7, the J call TRBJ2-5; 8 positions agree with TRBD2. The CDR3 contains 14 residues. Looked up from germline, CDR1 is SSHAT and CDR2 is FNYEAQ (reference sequence).

This clone has just a few counts. The chain joins TRBV16 to TRBJ1-4, with 7 bases aligning to TRBD1. The CDR3 extends over 16 amino acids. Germline CDR1 is KGHSY and CDR2 is FQNENV. The V segment lost 4 bases and the J segment 2 bases; nucleotides outside the gene matches: 7. The CDR3 loop reads CASSPRDSKTNEKLFF. Written as DNA, the CDR3 is TGTGCCAGCAGCCCCCGGGACAGTAAGACTAATGAAAAACTGTTTTTT. Together with reference TRBV16 and TRBJ1-4, the CDR3 gives the full variable domain: GEEVAQTPKHLVRGEGQKAKLYCAPIKGHSYVFWYQQVLKNEFKFLISFQNENVFDETGMPKERFSAKCLPNSPCSLEIQATKLEDSAVYFCASSPRDSKTNEKLFFGSGTQLSVL.

This chain joins TRBV5-1 and TRBJ2-7, with 9 bases aligning to TRBD1. The J segment lost 5 bases and the V segment lost 4 bases, leaving 7 bases of the junction unmatched. The CDR3 runs 14 residues. Germline V gives CDR1 SGHRS, CDR2 YFSETQ. CDR3 residues: CASSRGTGLDEQYF. In nucleotides, the CDR3 is TGCGCCAGCAGCCGCGGGACAGGGTTAGACGAGCAGTACTTC.

This chain joins TRBV7-9 and TRBJ1-3; possibly TRBD1 for D (6 bases). The CDR3 consists of 15 residues. V gave up 5 bases and J gave up 4 bases, with 15 bases separating them. The germline gives CDR1 SEHNR, CDR2 FQNEAQ (reference sequence). The CDR3 DNA reads TGTGCCAGCAGCCCCTCGACAGGCTTCGGAAACACCATATATTTT. This gives the protein CASSPSTGFGNTIYF.

This chain uses TRBV13 with TRBJ2-3; 10 bases align to TRBD2. Trimming removed 5 bases from V and 4 bases from J; junction bases left unmatched: 9. The CDR3 runs 16 residues. Germline V gives CDR1 PRHDT, CDR2 FYEKMQ (reference sequence). This chain's CDR3 is CASSTLAGKGSDTQYF. The CDR3 nucleotides read TGTGCCAGCAGCACACTAGCGGGGAAGGGATCAGATACGCAGTATTTT.

This chain uses TRBV7-2 with TRBJ1-1; possibly TRBD1 for D (6 bases). Deletions cut 6 bases from V and 9 bases from J, with 17 bases between. The CDR3 spans 13 residues. Germline CDR1 is SGHTA and CDR2 is FQGNSA. The CDR3 coding sequence is TGTGCCAGCAGTGGCTTGGGGGCGCGTAAAGCTTTCTTT. Protein: CASSGLGARKAFF.

CDR3 region: CASSPRAGQETQYF. DNA of the CDR3: TGTGCCAGCTCACCACGGGCGGGTCAAGAGACCCAGTACTTC. The chain joins TRBV18 to TRBJ2-5, with D maybe TRBD2 (5 bases). Trimming removed 1 base from V and 2 bases from J, with 8 bases in between. Germline V gives CDR1 KGHSH, CDR2 LQKENI. The CDR3 has 14 amino acids. Together with reference TRBV18 and TRBJ2-5, the CDR3 gives the full variable domain: NAGVMQNPRHLVRRRGQEARLRCSPMKGHSHVYWYRQLPEEGLKFMVYLQKENIIDESGMPKERFSAEFPKEGPSILRIQQVVRGDSAAYFCASSPRAGQETQYFGPGTRLLVL.

The chain couples TRBV18 to TRBJ1-2, with TRBD1 as a possible D gene (6 bases). CDR3 length: 13 amino acids. V gave up 2 bases and J gave up 6 bases, with 10 bases separating them. The germline V gene encodes CDR1 KGHSH and CDR2 LQKENI. CDR3 bases: TGTGCCAGCTCACCAGCGGACAGAAATGGCTACACCTTC. Translating gives CASSPADRNGYTF. Together with reference TRBV18 and TRBJ1-2, the CDR3 gives the full variable domain: NAGVMQNPRHLVRRRGQEARLRCSPMKGHSHVYWYRQLPEEGLKFMVYLQKENIIDESGMPKERFSAEFPKEGPSILRIQQVVRGDSAAYFCASSPADRNGYTFGSGTRLTVV.

V is TRBV25-1 and J is TRBJ2-5; 8 positions match TRBD1. CDR1 and CDR2 (germline): MGHDK, SYGVNS. The CDR3 covers 15 residues. Trimming took 5 bases from V and 4 from J; bases not matched to a gene: 9. CDR3 amino acids: CASSLRGLYGETQYF. The CDR3 nucleotides read TGTGCCAGCAGTCTCAGGGGGCTTTATGGAGAGACCCAGTACTTC.

V is TRBV3-1 (or the pseudogene TRBV3-2) and J is TRBJ1-4, with D uncertain. V was shortened by 4 bases and J by 6 bases, with 12 bases between the two germline ends. Germline V gene sequence: CDR1 LGHDT, CDR2 YNNKEL (reference sequence). This CDR3 is 14 amino acids long. The DNA of the CDR3 is TGTGCCAGCAGCCGGGTTCCCGGGGATGAAAAACTGTTTTTT. Amino acid sequence: CASSRVPGDEKLFF.

V is TRBV7-2 and J is TRBJ2-3; 9 bases match TRBD1. The CDR3 length is 16 residues. The V segment lost 3 bases and the J segment 5 bases; nucleotides outside the gene matches: 9. In germline, CDR1 is SGHTA, CDR2 FQGNSA. The CDR3 region has the DNA TGTGCCAGCAGCTTTTTGCCCGGGACAGGGATAGATACGCAGTATTTT. Residues: CASSFLPGTGIDTQYF.

On this clone: The same CDR3 can be traced to other DNA sequences in this sample. The chain is built from TRBV9 and TRBJ1-1; TRBD1 might be the D (5 bases). The CDR3 has 14 residues. Deletions cut 0 bases from V and 1 base from J, with 7 bases between. Per the germline V gene, CDR1 is SGDLS and CDR2 is YYNGEE. Written as DNA, the CDR3 is TGTGCCAGCAGCGTAGGGGGCACGAACACTGAAGCTTTCTTT. Residues: CASSVGGTNTEAFF.

The chain has TRBV19 and TRBJ1-1; 9 positions match TRBD1. Germline-derived CDR1 and CDR2 are LNHDA and SQIVND (reference sequence). Trimming removed 5 bases from V and 1 base from J; junction bases left unmatched: 8. The CDR3 is 16 amino acids. DNA of the CDR3: TGTGCCAGTAGTGGGGTTAACAGGGGGCCGAACACTGAAGCTTTCTTT. It specifies CASSGVNRGPNTEAFF. The full variable domain, in which reference TRBV19 and TRBJ1-1 provide the parts outside the CDR3, is DGGITQSPKYLFRKEGQNVTLSCEQNLNHDAMYWYRQDPGQGLRLIYYSQIVNDFQKGDIAEGYSVSREKKESFPLTVTSAQKNPTAFYLCASSGVNRGPNTEAFFGQGTRLTVV.

This chain joins TRBV6-5 and TRBJ1-2; a weak D match, TRBD1 (6 bases). The CDR3 is 13 residues long. The germline V and J ends were trimmed by 2 bases and 2 bases, with 6 bases remaining between them. The germline CDR1 and CDR2 sequences are MNHEY and SVGAGI. This CDR3 reads CASSYDRNYGYTF. In DNA, the CDR3 is TGTGCCAGCAGTTACGACAGGAACTATGGCTACACCTTC.

The V gene is TRBV5-6, the J gene TRBJ1-5; the D gene is possibly TRBD1 (6 bases). The germline V gene has CDR1 SGHDT and CDR2 YYEEEE. V was pared by 0 bases and J by 0 bases, with 16 bases between. This CDR3 comprises 18 residues. The CDR3 DNA follows: TGTGCCAGCAGCTTGGCAGGGGCCCCCTTTTATAGCAATCAGCCCCAGCATTTT. It is translated as CASSLAGAPFYSNQPQHF.

The chain carries TRBV5-4 and TRBJ2-7; D gene unclear. Germline assignment: CDR1 SGHNT and CDR2 YYREEE (reference sequence). The V end lost 0 bases, the J end lost 5 bases, and 15 bases lay between the germline ends. This CDR3 has 15 amino acids. The CDR3 region is CASSLDHLTSNEQYF. The CDR3 DNA is TGTGCCAGCAGCTTGGACCATTTAACTTCTAACGAGCAGTACTTC.

The chain employs TRBV4-1 and TRBJ1-2; no definite D call. CDR3 length equals 13 residues. Trimming left V 2 bases short and J 4 bases short, with 8 bases between. The germline CDR1 and CDR2 sequences are MGHRA and YSYEKL. The CDR3 spells CASSQLPRYGYTF. For the CDR3, the DNA is TGCGCCAGCAGCCAACTCCCTCGCTATGGCTACACCTTC.

The DNA of the CDR3 is TGTGCCAGCAGTTCTGTGGACAGTCGTAACTATGGCTACACCTTC. It yields the protein CASSSVDSRNYGYTF. This chain connects TRBV25-1 to TRBJ1-2, with D possibly TRBD1 on 6 matching bases. Germline CDR1 is MGHDK and CDR2 is SYGVNS. This CDR3 has 15 residues. With 5 bases removed from V and 1 base from J, the gap between germline ends came to 14 bases.

The chain recombines TRBV6-1 with TRBJ2-1; the D is unclear. The CDR3 sequence is 13 residues long. V was clipped by 1 base and J by 8 bases, with 9 bases between them. The germline gives CDR1 MNHNS, CDR2 SASEGT. The CDR3 DNA reads TGTGCCAGCAGTGAAGTCAGGTGGGATGAGCAGTTCTTC. Translated, it gives CASSEVRWDEQFF.

As for this clone: The sample holds other DNA sequences that translate to the same CDR3. V and J are TRBV5-1 and TRBJ1-6, with D maybe TRBD1 (6 bases). Trimming removed 2 bases at V and 4 bases at J, with 10 bases between. The CDR3 runs 15 residues. Germline V gene data show CDR1 as SGHRS and CDR2 as YFSETQ. CDR3 bases: TGCGCCAGCAGCTTACAGGGCTCTTATAATTCACCCCTCCACTTT. Translating it yields CASSLQGSYNSPLHF.

The V gene is TRBV10-3, the J gene TRBJ1-5; no clear D. V was pared by 2 bases and J by 5 bases, with 4 bases between. The CDR3 contains 12 residues. The germline V gene has CDR1 ENHRY and CDR2 SYGVKD. CDR3 DNA: TGTGCCATCAGTGAGCCCGATCAGCCCCAGCATTTT. Amino acid sequence: CAISEPDQPQHF.

V gene TRBV18 combines with J gene TRBJ2-1; D is perhaps TRBD1 (5 bases). This CDR3 comprises 14 residues. The germline CDR1 and CDR2 sequences are KGHSH and LQKENI. V was trimmed by 3 bases and J by 9 bases, leaving 15 bases between them. CDR3 region: CASSPKGSTGEQFF. The CDR3, as DNA: TGTGCCAGCTCACCGAAAGGATCCACAGGTGAGCAGTTCTTC.

The table lists this clone with a few counts. The chain couples TRBV12-5 to TRBJ2-2; TRBD1 matches 8 bases. The CDR3 consists of 16 residues. The germline CDR1 and CDR2 sequences are LGHNT and FRNRAP. The V gene end was trimmed by 1 base and the J gene end by 5 bases; junction bases not matched to a gene: 6. For the CDR3, the DNA is TGTGCTAGTGGTTTGGCCCCGGGACAGGTAACCGGGGAGCTGTTTTTT. Translated: CASGLAPGQVTGELFF.

The chain is built from TRBV6-2 or TRBV6-3 and TRBJ2-2, with 7 bases lining up with TRBD2. The CDR3 totals 13 residues. Germline V gives CDR1 MNHEY, CDR2 SVGEGT. V lost 5 bases, J lost 8 bases, and 5 bases stayed unmatched. CDR3 DNA sequence: TGTGCCAGCAGTGATCGCGGGGGTGGGGAGCTGTTTTTT. Protein product: CASSDRGGGELFF.

This chain connects TRBV20-1 to TRBJ1-2; D remains ambiguous. Per germline, CDR1 DFQATT and CDR2 SNEGSKA (reference sequence). Trimming removed 8 bases at V and 8 bases at J, with 15 bases between. The CDR3 sequence is 11 residues long. Here the CDR3 reads CSPNAERGYTF. The CDR3 DNA reads as TGCAGTCCTAACGCCGAGAGGGGCTACACCTTC.